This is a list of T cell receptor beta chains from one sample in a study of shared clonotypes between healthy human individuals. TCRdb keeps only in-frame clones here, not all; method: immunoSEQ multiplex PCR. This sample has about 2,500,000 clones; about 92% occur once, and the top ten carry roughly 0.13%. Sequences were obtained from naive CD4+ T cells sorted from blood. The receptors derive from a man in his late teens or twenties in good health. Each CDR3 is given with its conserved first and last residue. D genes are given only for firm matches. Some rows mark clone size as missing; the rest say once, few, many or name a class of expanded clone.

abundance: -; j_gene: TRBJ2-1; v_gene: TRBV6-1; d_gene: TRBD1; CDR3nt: TGTGCCAGCAGTGAAGCGACAGGGGGCTACAATGAGCAGTTCTTC; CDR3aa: CASSEATGGYNEQFF
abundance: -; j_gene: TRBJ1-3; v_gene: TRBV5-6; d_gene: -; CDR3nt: TGTGCCAGCAGCTTGCCAGGTGGCTCTGGAAACACCATATATTTT; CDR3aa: CASSLPGGSGNTIYF
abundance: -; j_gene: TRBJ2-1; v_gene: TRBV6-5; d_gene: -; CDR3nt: TGTGCCAGCAGTTACTCGGGGGTCGCATACAATGAGCAGTTCTTC; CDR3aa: CASSYSGVAYNEQFF
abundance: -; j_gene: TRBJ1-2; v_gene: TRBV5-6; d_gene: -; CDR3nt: TGTGCCAGCACTCTGGACACCAGGCACTATGGCTACACCTTC; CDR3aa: CASTLDTRHYGYTF
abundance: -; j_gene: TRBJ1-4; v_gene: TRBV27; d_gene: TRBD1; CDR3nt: TGTGCCAGCAGGGAACAGGGGCGGGGAACTAATGAAAAACTGTTTTTT; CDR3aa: CASREQGRGTNEKLFF
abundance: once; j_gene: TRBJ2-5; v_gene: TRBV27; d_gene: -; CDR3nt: TGTGCCAGCAGTTTGCGACAGAAAGAGACCCAGTACTTC; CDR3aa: CASSLRQKETQYF
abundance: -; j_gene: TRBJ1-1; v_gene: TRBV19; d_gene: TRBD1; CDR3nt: TGTGCCAGTAGTTCCCAAAGGACAGGGGACTTGAACACTGAAGCTTTCTTT; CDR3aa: CASSSQRTGDLNTEAFF
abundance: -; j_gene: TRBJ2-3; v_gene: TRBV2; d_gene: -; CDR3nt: TGTGCCAGCAGGCAGACAGATACGCAGTATTTT; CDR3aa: CASRQTDTQYF
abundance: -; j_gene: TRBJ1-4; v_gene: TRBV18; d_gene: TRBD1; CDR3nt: TGTGCCAGCTCACCACCGGGACAGGCCACTAATGAAAAACTGTTTTTT; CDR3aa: CASSPPGQATNEKLFF
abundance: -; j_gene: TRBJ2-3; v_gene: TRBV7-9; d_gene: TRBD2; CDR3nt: TGTGCCAGCAGCTTAGGTATAGCGGGAGTCGCAGATACGCAGTATTTT; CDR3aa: CASSLGIAGVADTQYF
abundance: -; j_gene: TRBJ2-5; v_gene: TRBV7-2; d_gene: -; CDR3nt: TGTGCCAGCAGCTTGTGGGGTTGGCAAGAGACCCAGTACTTC; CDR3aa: CASSLWGWQETQYF
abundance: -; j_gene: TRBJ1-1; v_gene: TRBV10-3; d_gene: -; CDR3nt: TGTGCCATCAGGGACTATGCGGGCACTGAAGCTTTCTTT; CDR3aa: CAIRDYAGTEAFF
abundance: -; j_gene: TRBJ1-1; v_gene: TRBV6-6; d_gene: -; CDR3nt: TGTGCCAGCAGTTACGGCGGTAGAACTGAAGCTTTCTTT; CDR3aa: CASSYGGRTEAFF
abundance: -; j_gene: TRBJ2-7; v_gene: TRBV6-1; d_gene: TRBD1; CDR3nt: TGTGCCAGCAGGGAACGACAGGGGAGGACCTACGAGCAGTACTTC; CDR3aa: CASRERQGRTYEQYF
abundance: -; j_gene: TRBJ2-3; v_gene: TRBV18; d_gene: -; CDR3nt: TGTGCCAGCTCACCAATTCCGGCGGACACAGATACGCAGTATTTT; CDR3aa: CASSPIPADTDTQYF
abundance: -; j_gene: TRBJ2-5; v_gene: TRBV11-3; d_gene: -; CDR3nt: TGTGCCAGCAGCTTAGGCCGCGGTCCTGGAGAGACCCAGTACTTC; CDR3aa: CASSLGRGPGETQYF
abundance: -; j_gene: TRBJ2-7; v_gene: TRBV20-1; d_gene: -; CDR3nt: TGCAGTGCTAAGACAGAGTGGTACTTC; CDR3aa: CSAKTEWYF
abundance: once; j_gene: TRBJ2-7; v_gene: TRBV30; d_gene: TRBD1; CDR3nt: TGTGCCTGGGAGACAGGGAACTACGAGCAGTACTTC; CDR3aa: CAWETGNYEQYF
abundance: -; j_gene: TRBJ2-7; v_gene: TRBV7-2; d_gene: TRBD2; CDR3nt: TGTGCCAGCAGCTTAGAGGCAACGAGACTAGCGGGAGAGGCCGAGCAGTACTTC; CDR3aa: CASSLEATRLAGEAEQYF
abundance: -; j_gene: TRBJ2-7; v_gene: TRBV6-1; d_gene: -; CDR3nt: TGTGCCAGTGGGGTTGTTTCCTACGAGCAGTACTTC; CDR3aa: CASGVVSYEQYF
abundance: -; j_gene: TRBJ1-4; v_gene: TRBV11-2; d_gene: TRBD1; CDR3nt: TGTGCCAGCAGCTTAGACAGGGGGTCTGAAAAACTGTTTTTT; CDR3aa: CASSLDRGSEKLFF
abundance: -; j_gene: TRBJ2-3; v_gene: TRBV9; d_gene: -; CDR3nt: TGTGCCAGCAGCGTAGGAGGGGCAGATACGCAGTATTTT; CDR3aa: CASSVGGADTQYF
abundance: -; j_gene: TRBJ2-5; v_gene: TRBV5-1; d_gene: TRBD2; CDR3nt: TGCGCCAGCAGCCCTGGTGGTAGCGGGAGTCGGATCCAAGAGACCCAGTACTTC; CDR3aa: CASSPGGSGSRIQETQYF
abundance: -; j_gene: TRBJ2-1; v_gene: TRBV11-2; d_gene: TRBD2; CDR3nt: TGTGCCAGCAGCCCGGACATAGCGGGAGCCATGGATGAGCAGTTCTTC; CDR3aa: CASSPDIAGAMDEQFF